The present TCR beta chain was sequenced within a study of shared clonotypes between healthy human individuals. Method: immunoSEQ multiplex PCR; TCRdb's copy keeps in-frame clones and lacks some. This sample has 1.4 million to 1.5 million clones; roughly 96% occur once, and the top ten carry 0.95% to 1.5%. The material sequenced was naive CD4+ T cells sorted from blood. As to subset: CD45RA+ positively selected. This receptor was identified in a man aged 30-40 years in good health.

The CDR3 region is CASSFHLVPGELFF. The CDR3 DNA reads as TGTGCCAGCAGCTTTCATCTGGTGCCCGGGGAGCTGTTTTTT. The chain combines TRBV11-3 with TRBJ2-2; D call uncertain. The ends were cut back, 3 bases at V and 6 bases at J, with 11 bases in the middle. Germline V gene lookup returns CDR1 SGHNT and CDR2 YENEEA. The CDR3 loop spans 14 amino acids.